This TCR beta chain was recorded in a study of cytomegalovirus exposure and HLA in healthy donors (dated by TCRdb to about 2017). Background on the whole study: An earlier analysis of some 550 of the donors reported about 250 Gb of sequence data and 120 million or so unique TCR beta sequences from around 200 million T cells. Of the 300 to 500 genotyped donors, 81% were placed in the genetic ancestry cluster associated with self-reported Caucasian donors. The later analysis used no new phenotypic data to find candidate immune exposures, relying instead on TCR beta sequences and their occurrence across donors. Because of strong linkage in the cohort, roughly five DR-DQ haplotypes were treated as single units for association and clustering. To predict cytomegalovirus infection status, the study brought together high-throughput TCR immunosequencing, statistical association of individual TCRs with disease status, and machine learning. To study patterns of TCR occurrence, a later analysis re-analyzed previously published TCR beta repertoires from 666 donors and added high-resolution HLA genotyping. Across 300 to 500 genotyped donors of the cohort, an average of about 240,000 unique TCR beta nucleotide sequences per donor were sequenced, and roughly 17% of those sequences were non-productive. Genome-wide SNP genotypes for about 65% of the roughly 670 donors were used in a later genetic analysis, which treated that subset as a discovery cohort. Typing coverage varied by locus: about 620-640 donors for A, B, C, DRB1 and DQB1; 500 to 550 for DQA1; nearly 610 for DPA1; some 470 for DPB1. In an earlier analysis of 587 of the donors, high-throughput TCR beta sequencing was used to judge whether each TCR beta V gene segment behaved as functional or pseudogenic. The study was designed to test whether signatures of past pathogen exposure could be identified by cataloging public T cell receptors. The T cell repertoires of several hundred subjects were profiled by immunosequencing and related to cytomegalovirus serostatus. Both class I and class II loci were covered by HLA typing, at four-digit resolution. Besides the first cohort of 500 to 700 subjects, a separate validation cohort made up of over 100 different subjects was used. Donor age, sex, ethnicity and CMV serostatus were collected together with the repertoire data. An early release that covered about 600 HLA-typed donors contained approximately 300 gigabases of sequencing data and some 87 million unique TCR sequences. Every repertoire in the discovery cohort had been generated on one and the same sequencing platform.

In total, roughly 670 healthy bone marrow donors made up the cohort. At the time of sampling, all cohort members were nominally healthy, though unrecorded immune exposures were likely present. The donor was CMV seropositive and belonged to the group of 250 to 300 seropositive cohort members. A peripheral blood sample was collected from each donor, and TCR beta sequencing was performed on peripheral blood mononuclear cells. Genomic DNA was extracted from the blood cell samples with the Qiagen DNeasy Blood Extraction Kit. CDR1 and CDR2 are drawn from the germline V gene: SGHTA, FQGNSA. Measured from the cysteine to the phenylalanine, the CDR3 is 17 residues long. Only the CDR3 DNA stays, 51 bases, in frame from base 1. Trimming leaves V shorter by 1 base and J shorter by 1 base, with the junction holding 7 bases beyond the gene matches. Paper-wide results and their limitations: Linkage disequilibrium might explain the correlated functional status among segregating V segments, but an unknown experimental factor could not be ruled out. CMV serostatus was the only immune exposure information available for the cohort. A total of about 150 TCR beta chains were listed by the study as associated with cytomegalovirus. According to a later genetic analysis, donors in an Asian-associated ancestry cluster had fewer N-insertions in productive TCRs than the roughly 660-donor mean. Because counts were too low, roughly 18 rarely observed V segments, including chromosome 9 orphons, were left out of the earlier analysis of 587 of the donors. A later analysis reported that several top co-occurrence clusters appeared linked to parvovirus B19, influenza, CMV and Epstein-Barr virus. A later analysis found that TCR association rates varied across HLA loci, with DRB1 alleles showing the most associated TCRs and HLA-C alleles the fewest. The classifier was reported to diagnose cytomegalovirus status with high specificity and sensitivity in both the original and validation cohorts. Compared with equally common non-associated chains, HLA-associated TCR beta chains in a later analysis were more clonally expanded and had lower generation probabilities. A cluster of highly shared sequence variants was judged likely to represent a technical artifact of the sequencing pipeline. The 87-base-pair reads could not distinguish some IMGT-functional V segments, including TRBV6-2 and TRBV6-3, so those segments were excluded. Specific HLA alleles were associated with 15,000 to 20,000 TCR beta sequences at a false discovery rate of 0.05 in a later analysis. When HLA alleles, especially DR and DQ, strongly co-occurred, attributing TCR associations to individual alleles was difficult. This cohort had only TCR beta chains sequenced, and the lack of alpha or paired-chain data limited which features could be detected. A further reported finding was that TCR beta sequences accurately predicted the HLA-A and HLA-B alleles for most subjects in the first cohort. In a later genetic analysis, a missense DCLRE1C variant was associated with V-gene and J-gene trimming of TCR beta chains, and the association was replicated in an independent cohort. A later analysis found that most CMV-associated TCR beta chains appeared HLA-restricted, with HLA associations seemingly driven largely by CMV exposure. The authors suggested that the approach could potentially be extended to other disease states and immunological phenotypes. Because HLA typing was unavailable for some donors at each locus, only the typed subset was used in association tests. Broadly in line with IMGT annotations, most TCR beta V segments showed up in productive rearrangements about 90% or about 30% of the time in an earlier analysis of 450 to 750 of the donors. Most TCR sequences were seen in very few donors, while some public TCRs were found in many individuals. Three of the identified cytomegalovirus-associated TCR beta chains were confirmed in vitro to be specific for cytomegalovirus antigens. Roughly uniform sequencing depth across donors was assumed in presence/absence analyses, although this assumption may not hold.

A remark on this clone: Its antigen is not yet known. No per-base quality is available; no much larger clone lies one base away.

Receptor amplification or capture employed the immunoSEQ multiplex PCR assay. For the multiplex PCR, a mixture combining 60 forward primers for TCR Vbeta segments and 13 reverse primers for TCR Jbeta segments was used. The CDR3 region of rearranged TCR beta genes was amplified from genomic DNA with a multiplex PCR assay. The Illumina HiSeq System was used to sequence the amplified TCR beta libraries as 87-base-pair reads. The paper's data handling went like this. In a later analysis, some 80 million unique TCR beta chains were counted across the approximately 640 repertoires, and roughly 11 million of these chains were shared by at least two donors. Raw reads were error-corrected and collapsed into unique sequences with a nearest-neighbor algorithm that merged closely related sequences to remove PCR and sequencing errors. CDR3 sequences were aligned to IMGT reference sequences to assign V, D and J gene segments. Each retained sequence needed at least a six-nucleotide match to both a V gene segment and a J gene segment. A rearrangement counted as productive if the CDR3 had no stop codons and remained in frame with V and J, and every other rearrangement counted as non-productive. CDR3 was defined by IMGT convention, running from the second conserved V-encoded cysteine to the conserved J-encoded phenylalanine. The earlier analysis of 587 of the donors excluded sequences that lacked an unambiguous match to a single V gene segment. In an earlier analysis of 587 of the donors, V segments were called functional above 56.7% productive rearrangements and were called segregating when the between-donor standard deviation exceeded 5%. To diagnose cytomegalovirus status from the catalog of TCR beta chain sequences, a statistical classification framework was built. In a later analysis, V and J genes were assigned by comparing TCR nucleotide sequences against IMGT/GENE-DB human TR gene sequences. Using the TCRdist pipeline, a later analysis assigned CDR3 sequences along with most-parsimonious VDJ recombination scenarios. In a later analysis, every TCR beta chain was defined by the combination of its CDR3 amino acid sequence and its V-gene family, and reads without a unique V-gene family were dropped. In a later analysis, 500 to 650 highly shared, low-generation-probability nucleotide sequences were removed to address suspected cross-contamination and a sequencing artifact. A later analysis calculated a clonal expansion index for each public chain from normalized within-repertoire ranks of inferred template counts. In a later analysis, generation probabilities were computed using a VDJ recombination model fitted to out-of-frame rearrangements, and the results were checked against IGoR. In a later analysis, TCR-TCR, TCR-HLA and TCR-CMV co-occurrence was scored with hypergeometric tests, and a repertoire-size bias correction was applied to TCR pairs. To estimate false discovery rates, a later analysis permuted the HLA or CMV assignments 20 times. In a later analysis, co-occurring TCRs were grouped using DBSCAN, with TCRdist sequence similarity added in when clustering inside HLA-allele-positive subsets. Repertoires with fewer than 30,000 or more than 120,000 public chains, plus five repertoires with anomalous nucleotide sharing, were excluded from co-occurrence clustering. TCRdb provides this immuneACCESS table in a form limited to in-frame rearrangements. Some clones are lacking; in checked studies, under half of them reflect an unresolved V gene, and why the rest are absent is not known. D and trimming come from the DNA, and the V and J calls and clone size come from that table. The sample profile shows 90,000 to 110,000 clones; around 76% of them were found once. The ten largest make up over 8% of the sample.

The chain is assembled from TRBV7-2 and TRBJ2-3, with 8 middle bases fitting TRBD2. The origin of this receptor is a man in his forties or fifties in good health and CMV-seropositive. Material for sequencing was PBMCs. The CDR3: CASSLDMAGGGTDTQYF. The DNA sequence is TGTGCCAGCAGCTTAGACATGGCGGGAGGAGGCACAGATACGCAGTATTTT.